The rows below give T cell receptor beta chains drawn from one sample of a study of T cells in Graves' hyperthyroidism and ophthalmopathy. MiXCR, applied by TCRdb to the multiplex PCR reads, yields one record per CDR3 protein. The sample comprises about 200,000 distinct CDR3 sequences, about 15% of which are singletons, and 50% rests with the top ten. Sequencing used blood. Source of these receptors: a man between 50 and 59 years old with Graves' hyperthyroidism. Each CDR3 is given with its conserved first and last residue. A D gene is named only where the DNA matches it firmly. Clone size is not always given. Where it is, it says once, few, many or a class for expanded clones.

TRBV9	many	-	TRBJ2-1	TGTGCCAGCAGCGTTTTGGGGGAGTACCTCGATGAGCAGTTCTTC	CASSVLGEYLDEQFF
TRBV20-1	many	TRBD2	TRBJ2-7	TGCAGTGCTACTCTAGCGGGAGGAACGGGCTCCTACGAGCAGTACTTC	CSATLAGGTGSYEQYF
TRBV7-2	many	TRBD2	TRBJ2-7	TGTGCCAGCAGCGCAAGACTAGCGGGAGCTAAGCAGTACTTC	CASSARLAGAKQYF
TRBV7-9	many	-	TRBJ2-1	TGTGCCAGCAGCTCGGGCGGGACACCGTACAATGAGCAGTTCTTC	CASSSGGTPYNEQFF
TRBV5-1	few	TRBD2	TRBJ2-1	TGCGCCAGCAGCTCAGGGACTAGTCGCAATGAGCAGTTCTTC	CASSSGTSRNEQFF
TRBV7-3	few	-	TRBJ2-1	TGTGCCAGCAGCTTAAGCGCGGGGCCGTACAATGAGCAGTTCTTC	CASSLSAGPYNEQFF
TRBV30	few	-	TRBJ2-1	TGTGCCTGGAGAGGGACAGGACGTAGCGGGGGACCGACCTACAATGAGCAGTTCTTC	CAWRGTGRSGGPTYNEQFF
TRBV5-5	many	-	TRBJ2-1	TGTGCCAGCAGCTTGGATGCAGTCGACTCCTACAATGAGCAGTTCTTC	CASSLDAVDSYNEQFF
TRBV5-1	-	-	TRBJ2-2	TGCGCCAGCAGCTCCAGGGTGGGGGACACCGGGGAGCTGTTTTTT	CASSSRVGDTGELFF
TRBV4-3	-	-	TRBJ2-5	TGCGCCAGCAGCCAAGGATCCGAGGGGAGAAAGTACTTC	CASSQGSEGRKYF
TRBV11-2	few	TRBD2	TRBJ2-2	TGTGCCAGCAGCATACCGGGGGGGGGGGAGCTGTTTTTT	CASSIPGGGELFF
TRBV11-2	-	-	TRBJ2-7	TGTGCCAGCAGTCCTATCCCCCCCGGGGACGAGCAGTACTTC	CASSPIPPGDEQYF
TRBV3-1	many	-	TRBJ2-5	TGTGCCAGCAGCCAACCGCGGAAGTCGGAGACCCAGTACTTC	CASSQPRKSETQYF
TRBV12-3/TRBV12-4	-	-	TRBJ1-2	TGTGCCAGCAGTTTAAGGCAGGGCGGAGGCGGCTACACCTTC	CASSLRQGGGGYTF
TRBV5-1	many	TRBD2	TRBJ2-1	TGCGCCAGCAGCTTTTTAGCGGGAGGGAACAATGAGCAGTTCTTC	CASSFLAGGNNEQFF
TRBV30	-	-	TRBJ2-1	TGTGTCTGGGACTCCCCGGGGAATGAGCAGTTCTTC	CVWDSPGNEQFF
TRBV30	many	-	TRBJ1-6	TGTGCCTTAAACCAAGGGGCCCCGAATTCACCCCTCCACTTT	CALNQGAPNSPLHF
TRBV15	few	-	TRBJ2-3	TGTGCCACCAGCAGAGATTTATTGCTGAGTAGCACAGATACGCAGTATTTT	CATSRDLLLSSTDTQYF
TRBV28	many	TRBD1	TRBJ2-7	TGTGCCAGCAGTCCTCGGACAGGGGGCTCGTCTGGGCAGTACTTC	CASSPRTGGSSGQYF
TRBV6-1	many	-	TRBJ2-5	TGTGCCAGCAGAACCAGGACGGGAGAGACCCAGTACTTC	CASRTRTGETQYF
TRBV2	many	TRBD2	TRBJ2-3	TGTGCCAGCAGTAATAGCGGGCTCACAGATACGCAGTATTTT	CASSNSGLTDTQYF
TRBV30	many	TRBD2	TRBJ2-1	TGTGCCTGGAGACAACTAGCGGGAAACAATGAGCAGTTCTTC	CAWRQLAGNNEQFF